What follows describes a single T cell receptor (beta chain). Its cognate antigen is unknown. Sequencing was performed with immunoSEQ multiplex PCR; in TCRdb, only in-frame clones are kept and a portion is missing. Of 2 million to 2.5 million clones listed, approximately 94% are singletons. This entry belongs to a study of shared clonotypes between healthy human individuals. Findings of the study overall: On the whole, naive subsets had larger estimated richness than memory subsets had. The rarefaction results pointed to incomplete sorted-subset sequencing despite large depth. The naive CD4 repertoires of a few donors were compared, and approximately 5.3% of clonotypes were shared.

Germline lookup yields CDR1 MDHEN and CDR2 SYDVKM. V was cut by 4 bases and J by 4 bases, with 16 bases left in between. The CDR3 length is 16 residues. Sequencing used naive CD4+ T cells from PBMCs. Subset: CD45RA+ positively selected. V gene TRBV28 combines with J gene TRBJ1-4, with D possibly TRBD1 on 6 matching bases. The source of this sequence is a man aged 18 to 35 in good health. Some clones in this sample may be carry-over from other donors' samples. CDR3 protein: CASSSPPGANNEKLFF. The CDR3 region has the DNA TGTGCCAGCAGTTCGCCCCCGGGGGCTAATAATGAAAAACTGTTTTTT.